This passage covers 14 T cell receptor beta chains from one sample sequenced in a study of shared clonotypes between healthy human individuals. TCRdb's table, derived via immunoSEQ multiplex PCR, lists solely in-frame clones and lacks some. The sample has approximately 980,000 clones, over 75% seen once. The sequenced sample was memory CD4+ T cells sorted from blood. Subset here: CD45RA-negative fraction. The origin of the receptors is a man aged 18-30 years in good health.

The J gene is TRBJ2-3, the V gene TRBV6-5; possible D gene TRBD2, 5 bases. The CDR3 contains 13 residues. The ends were cut back, 4 bases at V and 4 bases at J, with 9 bases in the middle. CDR1 and CDR2 (germline): MNHEY, SVGAGI. The CDR3 nucleotides read TGTGCCAGCAGTTCGACACTAGCAGATACGCAGTATTTT. Its translation is CASSSTLADTQYF.

This clone was recorded only once. V is TRBV19 and J is TRBJ1-2, with D possibly matching TRBD1 (5 bases). The CDR3 has 14 residues. V was cut by 8 bases and J by 8 bases, with 21 bases left in between. Germline V gene lookup returns CDR1 LNHDA and CDR2 SQIVND (reference sequence). The CDR3 is CASQGDSPLIGYTF. The CDR3 region has the DNA TGTGCCAGTCAAGGCGACAGCCCCCTGATCGGCTACACCTTC.

The chain carries TRBV5-8 and TRBJ2-2; tentatively, D is TRBD2 (5 bases). V was pared by 4 bases and J by 4 bases, with 14 bases between. The germline gives CDR1 SGHTS, CDR2 YDEGEE. The CDR3 totals 15 residues. The CDR3 DNA follows: TGTGCCAGCAGCCGCCACGGACTCGCCACCGGGGAGCTGTTTTTT. Residues: CASSRHGLATGELFF.

The V call is TRBV21-1, the J call TRBJ2-7. TRBV21-1 is a pseudogene locus. The CDR3 loop spans 11 amino acids. DNA of the CDR3: TGTGCCAGCAGCAGGTTTTGCGAGCAGTACTTC. Its translation: CASSRFCEQYF.

To note about this clone: A single base is all that separates this from a far larger clone, so a read error is likely. The rearrangement joins TRBV7-9 to TRBJ2-2; no definite D call. The V gene's germline CDR1 is SEHNR and CDR2 FQNEAQ (reference sequence). The CDR3 contains 12 residues. V was trimmed by 4 bases and J by 3 bases, leaving 3 bases between them. CDR3 nucleotides: TGTGCCAGCAGCTCCGACACCGGGGAGCTGTTTTTT. Translating it yields CASSSDTGELFF.

This clone was observed once. Other nucleotide sequences from this sample produce the same CDR3. This sequence joins TRBV6-5 and TRBJ2-3; 9 bases are a match to TRBD1. The length of the CDR3 is 13 residues. V gave up 6 bases and J gave up 6 bases; unmatched junction bases: 4. Germline values: CDR1 MNHEY, CDR2 SVGAGI. This chain's CDR3 is CASRGTGTDTQYF. The CDR3 DNA follows: TGTGCCAGCAGGGGGACAGGGACCGATACGCAGTATTTT.

This clone came up a few times. The CDR3 here is CASSSESSGNTIYF. The CDR3 DNA sequence: TGTGCCAGCAGTTCGGAGAGCTCTGGAAACACCATATATTTT. V is TRBV5-5 and J is TRBJ1-3, with no clear D. The length of the CDR3 is 14 residues. Trimming shortened V by 5 bases and J by 0 bases, and 9 bases separated the two germline ends. Germline V gene data show CDR1 as SGHKS and CDR2 as YYEKEE (reference sequence). Drawing the rest from reference TRBV5-5 and TRBJ1-3, the complete variable domain is DAGVTQSPTHLIKTRGQQVTLRCSPISGHKSVSWYQQVLGQGPQFIFQYYEKEERGRGNFPDRFSARQFPNYSSELNVNALLLGDSALYLCASSSESSGNTIYFGEGSWLTVV.

The chain uses TRBV5-1 and TRBJ2-3; 12 positions match TRBD1. The CDR3 spans 16 residues. CDR1 is SGHRS, CDR2 YFSETQ, per germline. V gave up 0 bases and J gave up 5 bases; unmatched junction bases: 4. The CDR3 nucleotides are TGCGCCAGCAGCTTGGCCGGGACAGGGGGCCAAGATACGCAGTATTTT. As protein: CASSLAGTGGQDTQYF.

The chain joins TRBV11-2 to TRBJ2-7; D gene unclear. The CDR3 spans 17 residues. Trimming removed 0 bases at V and 1 base at J, with 16 bases between. CDR1 SGHAT and CDR2 FQNNGV come from the germline V gene. CDR3 DNA sequence: TGTGCCAGCAGCTTAGATCGGTCACGACCTGGGTCCTACGAGCAGTACTTC. This codes for CASSLDRSRPGSYEQYF.

The sample holds many counts of this clone. J is TRBJ1-1 and V is TRBV30; D not certain. The CDR3 spans 11 residues. Trimming stripped 2 bases from V and 7 bases from J, with 8 bases between. CDR1 is GTSNPN, CDR2 SVGIG, per germline (reference sequence). CDR3 DNA sequence: TGTGCCTGGAGTCCTCGATATGAAGCTTTCTTT. Translation: CAWSPRYEAFF.

The V call is TRBV5-6, the J call TRBJ1-6, with D perhaps matching TRBD1 (6 bases). Germline V gives CDR1 SGHDT, CDR2 YYEEEE. The CDR3 totals 16 residues. V dropped 4 bases and J dropped 5 bases, with 16 bases sitting between them. The CDR3 loop reads CASSRGTWDNNSPLHF. The DNA of the CDR3 is TGTGCCAGCAGCCGAGGGACGTGGGACAATAATTCACCCCTCCACTTT.

Notes on this clone: Other DNA sequences in the sample encode the same CDR3. The gene calls are TRBV5-6 and TRBJ2-2, with 10 bases lining up with TRBD1. This CDR3 contains 15 residues. The trim removed 3 bases at V and 5 bases at J, leaving 4 bases unmatched. CDR1 SGHDT and CDR2 YYEEEE come from the germline V gene. This CDR3 is CASSSGTGVTGELFF. In DNA form, the CDR3 reads TGTGCCAGCAGCTCCGGGACAGGGGTTACCGGGGAGCTGTTTTTT.

This clone has only a few counts. The chain uses TRBV30 and TRBJ1-5; 7 bases line up with TRBD1. The V and J ends lost 3 bases and 4 bases, in that order; junction bases with no gene match: 3. The germline V gene has CDR1 GTSNPN and CDR2 SVGIG (reference sequence). CDR3 size: 13 residues. The CDR3 DNA reads TGTGCCTGGAGCGACAGGGTGAATCAGCCCCAGCATTTT. This codes for CAWSDRVNQPQHF.

This clone was picked up one time. The genes are TRBV29-1 and TRBJ2-5; D is perhaps TRBD2 (6 bases). The CDR3 extends over 16 amino acids. Trimming took 2 bases from V and 3 from J, leaving 19 bases between them. Germline V gene data show CDR1 as SQVTM and CDR2 as ANQGSEA. CDR3 amino acids: CSVELRDFRIKETQYF. As DNA, the CDR3 is TGCAGCGTTGAACTTCGGGACTTCAGGATCAAAGAGACCCAGTACTTC.